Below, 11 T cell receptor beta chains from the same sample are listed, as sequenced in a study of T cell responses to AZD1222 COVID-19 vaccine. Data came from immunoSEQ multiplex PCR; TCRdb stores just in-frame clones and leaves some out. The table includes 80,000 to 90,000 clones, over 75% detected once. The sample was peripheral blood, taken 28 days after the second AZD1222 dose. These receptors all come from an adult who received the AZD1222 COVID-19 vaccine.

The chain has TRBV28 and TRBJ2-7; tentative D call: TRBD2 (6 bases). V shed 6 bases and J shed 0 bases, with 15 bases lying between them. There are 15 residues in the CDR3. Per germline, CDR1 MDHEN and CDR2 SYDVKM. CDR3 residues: CASRISRGSSYEQYF. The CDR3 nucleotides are TGTGCCAGCAGGATCTCGCGGGGTAGCTCCTACGAGCAGTACTTC.

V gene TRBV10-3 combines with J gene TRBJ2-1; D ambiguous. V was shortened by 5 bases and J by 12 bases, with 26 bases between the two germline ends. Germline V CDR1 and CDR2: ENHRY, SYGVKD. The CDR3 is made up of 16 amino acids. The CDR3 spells CAISPERIVVGSRQFF. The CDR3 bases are TGTGCCATCAGTCCTGAACGGATAGTAGTGGGTTCTCGGCAGTTCTTC.

This CDR3 reads CASSYDSESYGYTF. DNA for the CDR3: TGTGCCAGCAGCTATGACTCCGAAAGCTATGGCTACACCTTC. The genes are TRBV3-1 (or the pseudogene TRBV3-2) and TRBJ1-2; D ambiguous. Trimming removed 5 bases from V and 4 bases from J, with 14 bases in between. Germline CDR1 LGHDT, CDR2 YNNKEL (reference sequence). CDR3 length equals 14 residues.

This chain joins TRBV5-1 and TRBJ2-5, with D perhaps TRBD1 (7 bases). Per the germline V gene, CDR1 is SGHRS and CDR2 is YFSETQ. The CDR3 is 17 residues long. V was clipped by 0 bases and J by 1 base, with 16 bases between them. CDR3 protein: CASSLEIRGARQETQYF. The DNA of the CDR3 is TGCGCCAGCAGCTTGGAAATCAGGGGGGCCCGCCAAGAGACCCAGTACTTC. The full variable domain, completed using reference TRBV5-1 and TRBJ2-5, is KAGVTQTPRYLIKTRGQQVTLSCSPISGHRSVSWYQQTPGQGLQFLFEYFSETQRNKGNFPGRFSGRQFSNSRSEMNVSTLELGDSALYLCASSLEIRGARQETQYFGPGTRLLVL.

CDR3 region: CASRWAGGLSYEQYF. CDR3 coding DNA: TGTGCCAGCAGGTGGGCTGGGGGGCTTTCCTACGAGCAGTACTTC. V gene TRBV6-5 combines with J gene TRBJ2-7, with D perhaps assigned TRBD1 or TRBD2 (6 bases each). With 6 bases removed from V and 1 base from J, the gap between germline ends came to 16 bases. Per the germline V gene, CDR1 is MNHEY and CDR2 is SVGAGI. There are 15 residues in the CDR3.

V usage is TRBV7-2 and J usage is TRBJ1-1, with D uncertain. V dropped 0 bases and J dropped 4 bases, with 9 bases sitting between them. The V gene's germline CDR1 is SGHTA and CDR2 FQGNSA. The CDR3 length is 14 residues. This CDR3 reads CASSLAGFATEAFF. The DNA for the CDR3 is TGTGCCAGCAGCTTAGCCGGGTTTGCCACTGAAGCTTTCTTT.

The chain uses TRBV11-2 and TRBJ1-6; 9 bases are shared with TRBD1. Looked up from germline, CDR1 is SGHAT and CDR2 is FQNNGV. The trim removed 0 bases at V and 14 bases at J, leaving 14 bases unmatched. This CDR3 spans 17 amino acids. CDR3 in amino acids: CASSLDRRTGELGALHF. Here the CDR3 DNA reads TGTGCCAGCAGCTTAGATCGGCGGACAGGGGAACTTGGGGCCCTCCACTTT.

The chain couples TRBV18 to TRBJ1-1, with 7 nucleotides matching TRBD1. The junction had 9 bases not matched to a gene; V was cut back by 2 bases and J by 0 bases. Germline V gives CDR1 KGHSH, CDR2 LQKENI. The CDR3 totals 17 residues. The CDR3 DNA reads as TGTGCCAGCTCACCAGGCGGACCTCAGGGGGTGAACACTGAAGCTTTCTTT. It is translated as CASSPGGPQGVNTEAFF.

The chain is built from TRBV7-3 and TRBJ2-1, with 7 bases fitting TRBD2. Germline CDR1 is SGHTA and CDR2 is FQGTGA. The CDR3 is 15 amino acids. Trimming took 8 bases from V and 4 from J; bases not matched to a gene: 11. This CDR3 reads CASGPPGRGYNEQFF. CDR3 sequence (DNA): TGTGCCAGCGGGCCCCCGGGGAGGGGTTACAATGAGCAGTTCTTC.

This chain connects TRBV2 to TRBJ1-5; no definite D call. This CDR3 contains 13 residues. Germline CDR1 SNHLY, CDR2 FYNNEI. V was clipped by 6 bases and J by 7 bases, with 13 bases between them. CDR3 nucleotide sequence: TGTGCCAGCAGCTTGAAAGACGGGCAGCCCCAGCATTTT. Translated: CASSLKDGQPQHF.

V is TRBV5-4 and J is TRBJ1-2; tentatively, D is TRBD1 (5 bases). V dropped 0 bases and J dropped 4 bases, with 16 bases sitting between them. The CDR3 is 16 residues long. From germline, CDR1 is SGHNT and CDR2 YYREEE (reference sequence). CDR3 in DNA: TGTGCCAGCAGCTTGGGCCAGGGAGGATTCGGCTATGGCTACACCTTC. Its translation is CASSLGQGGFGYGYTF. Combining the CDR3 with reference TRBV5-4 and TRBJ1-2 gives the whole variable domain ETGVTQSPTHLIKTRGQQVTLRCSSQSGHNTVSWYQQALGQGPQFIFQYYREEENGRGNFPPRFSGLQFPNYSSELNVNALELDDSALYLCASSLGQGGFGYGYTFGSGTRLTVV.